The TCR beta chain described here comes from a study of blood T cell repertoires in COVID-19. At the level of the study: From the United States, Italy and Spain came samples of acute and convalescent COVID-19. Nucleic acid was either cDNA or gDNA, and it came from T cells, B-cell-depleted T cells, or PBMCs.

This CDR3 has 16 amino acids. Germline V gene lookup returns CDR1 SGDLS and CDR2 YYNGEE. V was clipped by 2 bases and J by 1 base; unmatched bases: 7. As processed by the authors: How many nucleated cells were present was estimated from reference gene primer amplification. The assay was immunoSEQ multiplex PCR, and TCRdb's table has in-frame clones only and misses some. Clone size and the V and J calls come from that table; the DNA yielded D and trimming. The sample lists roughly 30,000 clones, 70% to 85% occurring once. The sequence was collected from a woman aged 60-75 years with acute or convalescent COVID-19. Sequencing used peripheral blood. The V and J genes are TRBV9 and TRBJ2-5; 8 bases map to TRBD1. CDR3 loop: CASSVAGGAFQETQYF. DNA for the CDR3: TGTGCCAGCAGCGTGGCAGGGGGCGCCTTCCAAGAGACCCAGTACTTC.